The 7 T cell receptor beta chains below come from one sample, sequenced in a study of blood T cell repertoires in COVID-19 (dated by TCRdb to between 2020 and 2021). The library was made by the immunoSEQ multiplex PCR assay. Here the immuneACCESS table is served through TCRdb, limited to in-frame sequences with V and J called. Missing clones are a known gap in these copies; in checked studies unresolved V genes cover under half, and the rest lacks a known reason. The sample table lists some 250,000 clones, approximately 85% of them with a count of one. Of the sample, 1.5% to 2% falls within the top ten clones. The specimen was PBMCs or T cells enriched from blood (not recorded which). The source of these receptors is a woman aged 50 to 65 who had recovered from COVID-19.

V usage is TRBV6-4 and J usage is TRBJ2-1; 8 nucleotides agree with TRBD1. The CDR3 contains 13 residues. V lost 5 bases to trimming and J lost 6 bases; unmatched junction nucleotides: 3. From germline, CDR1 is MRHNA and CDR2 SNTAGT. In DNA form, the CDR3 reads TGTGCCAGCAGTCTTGACAGGGGCAATGAGCAGTTCTTC. Its protein product is CASSLDRGNEQFF.

The chain carries TRBV5-1 and TRBJ1-1; D possibly corresponds to TRBD1 (6 bases). V lost 1 base to trimming and J lost 5 bases, with 18 bases between them. The CDR3 totals 16 residues. The germline V gene encodes CDR1 SGHRS and CDR2 YFSETQ. The CDR3 is CASSLQGAGVGTEAFF. As DNA, the CDR3 is TGCGCCAGCAGCTTGCAGGGAGCAGGGGTAGGGACTGAAGCTTTCTTT.

This chain uses TRBV15 with TRBJ1-5, with a tentative D call TRBD1 (5 bases). CDR1 and CDR2 (germline): LNHNV, YYDKDF (reference sequence). Trimming shortened V by 2 bases and J by 4 bases, and 12 bases separated the two germline ends. CDR3 length equals 15 residues. For the CDR3, the DNA is TGTGCCACCAGCAGATCGGGGGACGGGAATCAGCCCCAGCATTTT. Amino acid sequence: CATSRSGDGNQPQHF. The whole variable domain, filled in from reference TRBV15 and TRBJ1-5, reads DAMVIQNPRYQVTQFGKPVTLSCSQTLNHNVMYWYQQKSSQAPKLLFHYYDKDFNNEADTPDNFQSRRPNTSFCFLDIRSPGLGDTAMYLCATSRSGDGNQPQHFGDGTRLSIL.

The chain is built from TRBV5-5 and TRBJ2-1; TRBD1 is a possible D gene (6 bases). The CDR3 covers 16 residues. Trimming cost V 3 bases and J 6 bases, with 19 bases left between them. CDR1 is SGHKS and CDR2 is YYEKEE in the germline V gene (reference sequence). CDR3 sequence reads: CASSWSTGTMGNEQFF. The CDR3 DNA sequence: TGTGCCAGCAGCTGGTCCACAGGGACGATGGGCAATGAGCAGTTCTTC.

The chain is built from TRBV7-8 and TRBJ1-2; TRBD1 agrees at 7 bases. The CDR3 consists of 14 residues. The germline CDR1 and CDR2 sequences are SGHVS and FQNEAQ. V shed 5 bases, J shed 1 base, and the junction held 4 bases outside the gene matches. CDR3 in DNA: TGTGCCAGCAGCCCGGGACAGAATAACTATGGCTACACCTTC. Its translation is CASSPGQNNYGYTF. Filled out from reference TRBV7-8 and TRBJ1-2, the complete variable domain reads GAGVSQSPRYKVAKRGQDVALRCDPISGHVSLFWYQQALGQGPEFLTYFQNEAQLDKSGLPSDRFFAERPEGSVSTLKIQRTQQEDSAVYLCASSPGQNNYGYTFGSGTRLTVV.

Only one count was recorded for this clone. This chain connects TRBV7-9 to TRBJ2-1; 7 bases fit TRBD2. CDR1 is SEHNR and CDR2 is FQNEAQ in the germline V gene (reference sequence). This CDR3 has 15 residues. With V trimmed by 5 bases and J by 3 bases, 7 bases remained unmatched. The CDR3 DNA reads as TGTGCCAGCAGCCACTCTAGCGGATTCTACAATGAGCAGTTCTTC. This gives the protein CASSHSSGFYNEQFF.

This rearrangement joins TRBV7-9 to TRBJ2-5, with 7 bases identical to TRBD2. Germline V gene sequence: CDR1 SEHNR, CDR2 FQNEAQ (reference sequence). This CDR3 comprises 16 residues. V shed 5 bases, J shed 1 base, and the junction held 10 bases outside the gene matches. CDR3 residues: CASSRSKAGSQETQYF. The CDR3 region has the DNA TGTGCCAGCAGCAGAAGTAAAGCGGGAAGCCAAGAGACCCAGTACTTC.